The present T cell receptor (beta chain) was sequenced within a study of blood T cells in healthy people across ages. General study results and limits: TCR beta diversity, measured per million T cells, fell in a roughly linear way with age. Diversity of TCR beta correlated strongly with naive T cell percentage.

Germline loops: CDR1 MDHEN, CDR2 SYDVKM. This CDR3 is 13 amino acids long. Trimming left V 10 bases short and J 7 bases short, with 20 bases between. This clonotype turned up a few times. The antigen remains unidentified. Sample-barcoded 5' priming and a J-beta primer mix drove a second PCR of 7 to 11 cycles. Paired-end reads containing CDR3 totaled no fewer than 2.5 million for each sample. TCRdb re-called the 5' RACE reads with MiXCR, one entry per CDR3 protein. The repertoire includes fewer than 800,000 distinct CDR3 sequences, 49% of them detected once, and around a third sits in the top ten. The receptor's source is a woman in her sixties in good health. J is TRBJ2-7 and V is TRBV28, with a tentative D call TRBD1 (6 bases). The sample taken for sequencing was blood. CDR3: CAIGQSPRGEQYF. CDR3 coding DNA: TGTGCCATCGGACAGTCCCCGAGAGGTGAGCAGTACTTC.